What follows are 9 T cell receptor beta chains derived from one specimen sequenced in a study of identical twins. TCRdb reanalysed the 5' RACE reads using MiXCR and keeps one entry per CDR3 protein. The table lists 200,000 to 300,000 distinct CDR3 sequences, over 9.5% of them singletons. Sequenced: memory T cells sorted from blood. All receptors derive from a man aged 50-60 years in good health.

The CDR3 region has the DNA TGTGCCAGCAGCTTAGTTGGAGGAACTAATGAAAAACTGTTTTTT. Protein product: CASSLVGGTNEKLFF. The chain joins TRBV11-2 to TRBJ1-4; D ambiguous. The CDR3 runs to 15 residues. In germline, CDR1 is SGHAT, CDR2 FQNNGV. V gave up 1 base and J gave up 1 base, with 7 bases separating them. The full variable domain, rest sourced from reference TRBV11-2 and TRBJ1-4, is EAGVAQSPRYKIIEKRQSVAFWCNPISGHATLYWYQQILGQGPKLLIQFQNNGVVDDSQLPKDRFSAERLKGVDSTLKIQPAKLEDSAVYLCASSLVGGTNEKLFFGSGTQLSVL.

This clonotype was observed at least ten times. J is TRBJ2-5 and V is TRBV5-5, with a tentative D call TRBD2 (6 bases). Germline CDR1 is SGHKS and CDR2 is YYEKEE (reference sequence). Between the trimmed V and J ends, which lost 4 bases and 5 bases, there was a span of 18 bases. The CDR3 spans 15 residues. This CDR3 reads CASSRTPQGGETQYF. The DNA of the CDR3 is TGTGCCAGCAGCCGCACCCCCCAAGGAGGGGAGACCCAGTACTTC.

This clonotype was recorded at least ten times. This chain uses TRBV28 with TRBJ2-2; 8 bases align to TRBD1. Germline V gene data show CDR1 as MDHEN and CDR2 as SYDVKM. V was clipped by 7 bases and J by 1 base; unmatched bases: 8. The length of the CDR3 is 16 residues. CDR3 DNA: TGTGCCAGCACCCCATCCGGGACAGGGAACACCGGGGAGCTGTTTTTT. Protein product: CASTPSGTGNTGELFF.

This rearrangement joins TRBV28 to TRBJ1-2, with D perhaps TRBD1 (6 bases). The CDR3 contains 14 residues. Germline values: CDR1 MDHEN, CDR2 SYDVKM. V was clipped by 5 bases and J by 6 bases, with 16 bases between them. The CDR3: CASSIYPGADGYTF. The CDR3 bases are TGTGCCAGCAGTATATACCCAGGGGCGGATGGCTACACCTTC.

The chain links TRBV4-2 to TRBJ2-1; D assignment may be TRBD1 or TRBD2 (6 bases each). Trimming removed 0 bases from V and 7 bases from J, with 13 bases in between. CDR1 and CDR2 (germline): LGHNA, YNFKEQ. The CDR3 has 15 amino acids. The CDR3 nucleotides read TGTGCCAGCAGCCAAGATTGGTGGGGGGCAAATGAGCAGTTCTTC. It encodes CASSQDWWGANEQFF.

The chain links TRBV6-6 to TRBJ2-3; unclear D gene. The V end lost 1 base, the J end lost 4 bases, and 3 bases lay between the germline ends. Per the germline V gene, CDR1 is MNHNY and CDR2 is SVGAGI (reference sequence). The CDR3 covers 12 residues. The CDR3 here is CASSYLADTQYF. CDR3 bases: TGTGCCAGCAGTTACTTAGCAGATACGCAGTATTTT.

J is TRBJ2-5 and V is TRBV7-8, with D possibly being TRBD1 or TRBD2 (5 bases each). This CDR3 region has 13 residues. The V gene's germline CDR1 is SGHVS and CDR2 FQNEAQ. Between the trimmed V and J ends, which lost 7 bases and 5 bases, there was a span of 14 bases. The CDR3 here is CASTPGTRETQYF. The CDR3, as DNA: TGTGCCAGCACCCCTGGGACCCGGGAGACCCAGTACTTC.

The table lists this clonotype with a few counts. The chain links TRBV28 to TRBJ2-7; the match to TRBD2 covers 10 bases. Germline trimming cut 5 bases from V and 3 bases from J; bases unmatched to any gene: 7. From germline, CDR1 is MDHEN and CDR2 SYDVKM. This CDR3 contains 15 residues. CDR3 region: CASSPTSGPLYEQYF. The CDR3 DNA reads as TGTGCCAGCAGTCCGACTAGCGGGCCTCTCTACGAGCAGTACTTC.

The chain has TRBV7-6 and TRBJ2-5, with 7 bases aligning to TRBD2. V shed 1 base and J 5 bases; nucleotides not matched to a gene: 7. Germline V CDR1 and CDR2: SGHVS, FNYEAQ. The CDR3 has 15 residues. The CDR3 reads CASSLVYGTTETQYF. The CDR3, as DNA: TGTGCCAGCAGCTTAGTCTATGGGACTACGGAGACCCAGTACTTC.